Included here is one T cell receptor beta chain sequence, with context. Its antigen is not known. The data belong to a study of T cell repertoires in cytomegalovirus infection. Across the study: Epitope selection comprised recently identified HLA-C-restricted CMV epitopes and well-studied HLA-B-restricted CMV epitopes. Indicated by public TCR beta signatures were CMV infection and matching HLA type.

Study observations and caveats: HLA-C-restricted CMV clonotypes gave the most frequent clonotype in two of eight donors. Cumulated frequencies of public TCR beta families served to identify carriers of CMV plus the relevant HLA.

TCRdb re-analysed the reads in MiXCR, keeping a single row per CDR3 protein. The sample yields about a million distinct CDR3 sequences, 31% seen once. This CDR3 region has 12 residues. Looked up from germline, CDR1 is DFQATT and CDR2 is SNEGSKA (reference sequence). The genes are TRBV20-1 and TRBJ1-1; D not resolved. This TCR was recovered from a human donor in good health (CMV status not recorded). Some clones in this sample may be carry-over from other donors' samples. Sequencing was performed on cultured CD8+ T cells from PBMCs, taken from culture after CMV antigen stimulation. The CDR3 nucleotides read TGCAGCCCAGATACGCGGAACACTGAAGCTTTCTTT. This sequence encodes CSPDTRNTEAFF.